These T cell receptor beta chains were read from a single sample in a study of naive and memory T cell subsets. Using its own MiXCR run on the UMI-ligation and nested PCR reads, TCRdb lists one record per CDR3 protein. The data contain about 37,000 distinct CDR3 sequences, 11% of them seen just once; the ten biggest clones take up 3% to 5%. The material sequenced was skin, taken from a tuberculin skin test site. The receptors originated from an adult in good health. The CDR3 runs from the conserved cysteine through the conserved F or W. Each record gives: D gene, CDR3 length, clone size, J gene, V gene, CDR3 DNA, CDR3 protein. D genes are given only for firm matches. Clone size is given for some rows only: seen once, a few or many times, or a class if the clone is expanded.

D: TRBD1; length: 13; size: many; J: TRBJ1-2; V: TRBV2; DNA: TGTGCCAGCAGTGGGACAGGGGGAGATGGCTACACCTTC; CDR3: CASSGTGGDGYTF
D: .; length: 12; size: many; J: TRBJ2-3; V: TRBV29-1; DNA: TGCAGCGTTGAAAGGTCGAGGAATACGCAGTATTTT; CDR3: CSVERSRNTQYF
D: .; length: 12; size: few; J: TRBJ2-7; V: TRBV28; DNA: TGTGCCAGCAGTCCCGCGTGGAACGAGCAGTACTTC; CDR3: CASSPAWNEQYF
D: .; length: 16; size: few; J: TRBJ2-2; V: TRBV9; DNA: TGTGCCAGCAGCCTAGTTGTGAGGGCTGGCACCGGGGAGCTGTTTTTT; CDR3: CASSLVVRAGTGELFF
D: TRBD2; length: 13; size: few; J: TRBJ2-3; V: TRBV7-3; DNA: TGTGCCAGCAGCTCCGAGAGCGGGAGGGGCTTGTATTTT; CDR3: CASSSESGRGLYF
D: .; length: 16; size: many; J: TRBJ2-7; V: TRBV7-6; DNA: TGTGCCAGCAGCTTAGGTCTGGGACGGGGATCCTACGAGCAGTACTTC; CDR3: CASSLGLGRGSYEQYF
D: TRBD1; length: 16; size: few; J: TRBJ1-2; V: TRBV5-6; DNA: TGTGCCAGCAGCCCTGAGACAGGGCAGGTTGAGAATGGCTACACCTTC; CDR3: CASSPETGQVENGYTF
D: TRBD2; length: 15; size: few; J: TRBJ2-1; V: TRBV20-1; DNA: TGCAGTGCTACCCTAGCGGGTCTCACCTACAATGAGCAGTTCTTC; CDR3: CSATLAGLTYNEQFF
D: .; length: 13; size: .; J: TRBJ2-5; V: TRBV19; DNA: TGTGCCAGTAGTTGGGCGGGCCAAGAGACCCAGTACTTC; CDR3: CASSWAGQETQYF
D: TRBD2; length: 16; size: many; J: TRBJ2-1; V: TRBV25-1; DNA: TGTGCCAGCAGTGAAACTAGCGGGAGGGGGGACAATGAGCAGTTCTTC; CDR3: CASSETSGRGDNEQFF
D: .; length: 15; size: .; J: TRBJ2-1; V: TRBV2; DNA: TGTGCCAGCAGCGCGGACGGAGCTCCCTACAATGAGCAGTTCTTC; CDR3: CASSADGAPYNEQFF
D: TRBD1; length: 17; size: .; J: TRBJ1-5; V: TRBV30; DNA: TGTGCCTGGAGTGGGGACAGGGTGAGGAATAGCAATCAGCCCCAGCATTTT; CDR3: CAWSGDRVRNSNQPQHF
D: .; length: 13; size: .; J: TRBJ2-5; V: TRBV28; DNA: TGTGCCAGCACCCCAAGGGCGTTAGAGACCCAGTACTTC; CDR3: CASTPRALETQYF
D: TRBD2; length: 20; size: .; J: TRBJ2-7; V: TRBV12-3/TRBV12-4; DNA: TGTGCCAGCAGTCTCTCTTTAGGGACTAGCGACACCCTCAGCCCCTACGAGCAGTACTTC; CDR3: CASSLSLGTSDTLSPYEQYF
D: .; length: 15; size: .; J: TRBJ2-7; V: TRBV9; DNA: TGTGCCAGCAGCGCGCAGGGGATTTGCTCCTACGAGCAGTACTTC; CDR3: CASSAQGICSYEQYF
D: TRBD1; length: 16; size: few; J: TRBJ2-7; V: TRBV4-1; DNA: TGCGCCAGCAGCCTGGGGACAGTTTGGGGATCCTACGAGCAGTACTTC; CDR3: CASSLGTVWGSYEQYF
D: .; length: 14; size: many; J: TRBJ2-3; V: TRBV5-1; DNA: TGCGCCAGCAGCTTCGGAGTAGACGCAGATACGCAGTATTTT; CDR3: CASSFGVDADTQYF
D: .; length: 14; size: many; J: TRBJ2-1; V: TRBV2; DNA: TGTGCCAGCAGTAGCCAGGGTCTGAACAATGAGCAGTTCTTC; CDR3: CASSSQGLNNEQFF
D: .; length: 12; size: .; J: TRBJ1-5; V: TRBV20-1; DNA: TGCAGTGCCACCGCTTACAATCAGCCCCAGCATTTT; CDR3: CSATAYNQPQHF
D: .; length: 15; size: few; J: TRBJ2-7; V: TRBV27; DNA: TGTGCCAGCAGTTTGGTGGGGGAGTACGCCTACGAGCAGTACTTC; CDR3: CASSLVGEYAYEQYF
D: .; length: 17; size: .; J: TRBJ1-2; V: TRBV19; DNA: TGTGCCAGTAGTCCCAGAGCAGGGACTGCAGATAACTATGGCTACACCTTC; CDR3: CASSPRAGTADNYGYTF
D: TRBD2; length: 17; size: many; J: TRBJ2-3; V: TRBV13; DNA: TGTGCCAGCAGCTTAGGAGCTAGCGGAACCCGCACAGATACGCAGTATTTT; CDR3: CASSLGASGTRTDTQYF
D: .; length: 11; size: many; J: TRBJ2-7; V: TRBV29-1; DNA: TGCAGCGTTGCCTATCGCTACGAGCAGTACTTC; CDR3: CSVAYRYEQYF
D: .; length: 13; size: .; J: TRBJ1-1; V: TRBV2; DNA: TGTGCCAGCAGCGAAAATTGGGGCACTGAAGCTTTCTTT; CDR3: CASSENWGTEAFF
D: .; length: 11; size: few; J: TRBJ1-1; V: TRBV29-1; DNA: TGCAGCGCCCGGGAGAGCACTGAAGCTTTCTTT; CDR3: CSARESTEAFF
D: .; length: 15; size: few; J: TRBJ2-1; V: TRBV18; DNA: TGTGCCAGCTCACCACCGACCGGGAGTATGGATGAGCAGTTCTTC; CDR3: CASSPPTGSMDEQFF
D: TRBD1; length: 17; size: few; J: TRBJ1-5; V: TRBV13; DNA: TGTGCCAGCAGCTTTTCGGCAGGGGGCTTGAGGAATCAGCCCCAGCATTTT; CDR3: CASSFSAGGLRNQPQHF
D: .; length: 14; size: .; J: TRBJ1-1; V: TRBV12-3/TRBV12-4; DNA: TGTGCCAGCAGTTTGAAGGACGGTTACACTGAAGCTTTCTTT; CDR3: CASSLKDGYTEAFF
D: .; length: 14; size: .; J: TRBJ2-5; V: TRBV5-1; DNA: TGCGCCAGCAGCTTGGGTGTAGGTGAGGAGACCCAGTACTTC; CDR3: CASSLGVGEETQYF
D: .; length: 14; size: many; J: TRBJ2-1; V: TRBV20-1; DNA: TGCAGTGCTGCAGGACTTTTTAGAGGGGGTGAGCAGTTCTTC; CDR3: CSAAGLFRGGEQFF
D: TRBD2; length: 15; size: few; J: TRBJ2-7; V: TRBV3-1; DNA: TGTGCCAGCAGCCAAGACCCAGCGGGAAGAAGCGAGCAGTACTTC; CDR3: CASSQDPAGRSEQYF
D: TRBD1; length: 16; size: many; J: TRBJ1-5; V: TRBV28; DNA: TGTGCCAGCCTAAAAAAGGGACAGGGCCGCAATCAGCCCCAGCATTTT; CDR3: CASLKKGQGRNQPQHF
D: TRBD2; length: 12; size: .; J: TRBJ2-1; V: TRBV29-1; DNA: TGCAGCGTTGAGGGGACTAGCGGGGCTCCGGTCTTC; CDR3: CSVEGTSGAPVF
D: TRBD2; length: 18; size: .; J: TRBJ2-1; V: TRBV9; DNA: TGTGCCAGCAGCGTAGCTACCGGACTAGCGGGAGTCCACAATGAGCAGTTCTTC; CDR3: CASSVATGLAGVHNEQFF
D: .; length: 13; size: few; J: TRBJ1-2; V: TRBV30; DNA: TGTGCCTGGAGTCGGCACGATTTAGGTGGCTACACCTTC; CDR3: CAWSRHDLGGYTF
D: .; length: 13; size: many; J: TRBJ2-1; V: TRBV29-1; DNA: TGCAGCGTTGAAGCACTAGCTTATGGTGAGCAGTTCTTC; CDR3: CSVEALAYGEQFF
D: .; length: 15; size: .; J: TRBJ1-6; V: TRBV28; DNA: TGTGCCAGCAGTCCTATCCGACGGTCCAATTCACCCCTCCACTTT; CDR3: CASSPIRRSNSPLHF
D: .; length: 14; size: .; J: TRBJ2-2; V: TRBV20-1; DNA: TGCAGTGCTAGGCTTAGGGCGAACACCGGGGAGCTGTTTTTT; CDR3: CSARLRANTGELFF
D: TRBD1; length: 13; size: .; J: TRBJ2-1; V: TRBV2; DNA: TGTGCCAGCAGCCAGGGGGCCTACAATGAGCAGTTCTTC; CDR3: CASSQGAYNEQFF
D: TRBD1; length: 15; size: .; J: TRBJ1-1; V: TRBV3-1; DNA: TGTGCCAGCAGCCAACATAGAACAGGGGGCGGTGAAGCTTTCTTT; CDR3: CASSQHRTGGGEAFF
D: TRBD2; length: 17; size: many; J: TRBJ2-1; V: TRBV20-1; DNA: TGCAGTGCAGCCTACTCCGCCAGGACTAGCGGTCGCGGAGAGCAGTTCTTC; CDR3: CSAAYSARTSGRGEQFF
D: .; length: 13; size: many; J: TRBJ1-2; V: TRBV5-1; DNA: TGCGCCAGCAGCTTGGGATTCGTAGATGGCTACACCTTC; CDR3: CASSLGFVDGYTF
D: .; length: 14; size: many; J: TRBJ2-7; V: TRBV3-1; DNA: TGTGCCAGCAGCCAAGATTGGGACTCCATCGAGCAGTACTTC; CDR3: CASSQDWDSIEQYF
D: .; length: 13; size: once; J: TRBJ1-1; V: TRBV3-1; DNA: TGTGCCAGCAGCCCCAGAGTGAACACTGAAGCTTTCTTT; CDR3: CASSPRVNTEAFF
D: .; length: 12; size: few; J: TRBJ1-5; V: TRBV12-3/TRBV12-4; DNA: TGTGCCAGCAGTGAAAGGGATCAGCCCCAGCATTTT; CDR3: CASSERDQPQHF
D: TRBD1; length: 15; size: many; J: TRBJ2-1; V: TRBV12-3/TRBV12-4; DNA: TGTGCCAGCAGTTCCGACAGGGGACGGTTGAATGAGCAGTTCTTC; CDR3: CASSSDRGRLNEQFF
D: .; length: 11; size: many; J: TRBJ1-1; V: TRBV11-2; DNA: TGTGCCAGCAGCTTGACAGGAGAGGCTTTCTTT; CDR3: CASSLTGEAFF
D: TRBD2; length: 15; size: .; J: TRBJ2-7; V: TRBV6-5; DNA: TGTGCCAGCAGTTACTCATGGACTAGCTCCTACGAGCAGTACTTC; CDR3: CASSYSWTSSYEQYF
D: .; length: 17; size: many; J: TRBJ2-6; V: TRBV3-1; DNA: TGTGCCAGCAGCCAAGACAGGGGGGGGTCTGGGGCCAACGTCCTGACTTTC; CDR3: CASSQDRGGSGANVLTF
D: .; length: 14; size: .; J: TRBJ1-5; V: TRBV20-1; DNA: TGCAGTGCTAGAGACGGTCGGGGCAATCAGCCCCAGCATTTT; CDR3: CSARDGRGNQPQHF
D: TRBD1; length: 15; size: many; J: TRBJ1-3; V: TRBV25-1; DNA: TGTGCCAGCAGTGGACCAGGGGGCGCCGGAAACACCATATATTTT; CDR3: CASSGPGGAGNTIYF
D: .; length: 13; size: .; J: TRBJ2-7; V: TRBV27; DNA: TGTGCCAGCAGTTCACAGGGATCCTACGAGCAGTACTTC; CDR3: CASSSQGSYEQYF